The entry below describes one TCR beta chain. CDR3 size: 17 residues. V gave up 2 bases and J gave up 0 bases, with 16 bases separating them. Germline CDR1 and CDR2: KGHSH and LQKENI. The data were obtained in a study of shared clonotypes between healthy human individuals. Naive CD8 cells lacked CD45RO and underwent positive selection for CCR7, leaving out terminally differentiated effector memory CD45RA+ cells. Libraries were prepared by immunoSEQ multiplex PCR; TCRdb keeps only in-frame clonotypes and omits some of them. The data show around 1.9 million clones, roughly 91% seen once. This clonotype was sampled from a man aged 18 to 35 in good health. Some clones in this sample may be carry-over from other donors' samples. The chain carries TRBV18 and TRBJ1-1, with a weak D call TRBD1 (5 bases). Sequenced sample: naive CD8+ T cells from PBMCs. CDR3 DNA sequence: TGTGCCAGCTCACCAGTGGGTATTGGGGCCATGAACACTGAAGCTTTCTTT. It codes for CASSPVGIGAMNTEAFF. Full variable domain (remainder filled in from reference TRBV18 and TRBJ1-1): NAGVMQNPRHLVRRRGQEARLRCSPMKGHSHVYWYRQLPEEGLKFMVYLQKENIIDESGMPKERFSAEFPKEGPSILRIQQVVRGDSAAYFCASSPVGIGAMNTEAFFGQGTRLTVV.